What follows describes a single T cell receptor beta chain. What it recognizes is unknown. This sample is part of a study of OX40 agonist ivuxolimab in advanced cancers. Study in general: Administration of intravenous ivuxolimab to patients occurred every 2 weeks at 0.01 to 10 mg/kg. Three partial responders included one hepatocellular carcinoma patient and two cutaneous melanoma patients. Broader study findings: The authors also found low normalized T-cell clonal expansion in some nonresponders. People who partly responded at 0.1-3.0 mg/kg had some of the least clonal expansion seen.

The CDR3 consists of 14 residues. V shed 3 bases and J shed 2 bases, with 8 bases lying between them. CDR1 and CDR2 from the germline V gene are MNHEY and SMNVEV (reference sequence). Some clones are missing from TCRdb's copy, which holds only in-frame ones; the method was immunoSEQ multiplex PCR. In the table there are about 73,000 clones, about nine tenths of which are singletons. This sequence was found in an adult with an advanced solid tumor such as melanoma, head and neck, liver or kidney cancer. The chain uses TRBV27 and TRBJ1-3; D is perhaps TRBD1 (6 bases). This specimen was CD4+ or CD8+ T cells sorted from blood, taken in a trial of the OX40 agonist ivuxolimab. The CDR3 DNA reads as TGTGCCAGCAGTTTTTCAGGGGCTGGAAACACCATATATTTT. The encoded protein is CASSFSGAGNTIYF.